The rows below give T cell receptor beta chains drawn from one sample of a study of radiation and T cells in renal cell carcinoma. Profiled with immunoSEQ multiplex PCR; TCRdb holds only in-frame clones, not every one. The sample includes 150,000 or so clones, approximately 91% of them seen just once. The sample in question was blood, obtained from a patient whose treatment included radiotherapy and nephrectomy. Source of these receptors: a woman aged 50 to 65 with renal cell carcinoma. Both conserved end residues are part of each CDR3. The D gene is left open where the match is weak. Clone size is given for some rows only: seen once, a few or many times, or a class if the clone is expanded.

V gene: TRBV19; J gene: TRBJ2-3; clone size: -; D gene: -; CDR3 DNA: TGTGCCAGTAGTATGGCCGGAGATACGCAGTATTTT; CDR3 protein: CASSMAGDTQYF
V gene: TRBV5-6; J gene: TRBJ1-3; clone size: -; D gene: -; CDR3 DNA: TGTGCCAGCAGCTTGGCACAGTACTCTGGAAACACCATATATTTT; CDR3 protein: CASSLAQYSGNTIYF
V gene: TRBV4-1; J gene: TRBJ1-2; clone size: -; D gene: -; CDR3 DNA: TGCGCCAGCAGCCAAGATATCGGGGGCCCCCTCTATGGCTACACCTTC; CDR3 protein: CASSQDIGGPLYGYTF
V gene: TRBV7-2; J gene: TRBJ1-1; clone size: few; D gene: TRBD1; CDR3 DNA: TGTGCCAGCAGCTTTCAGGGGGTAAACACTGAAGCTTTCTTT; CDR3 protein: CASSFQGVNTEAFF
V gene: TRBV6-5; J gene: TRBJ1-1; clone size: -; D gene: -; CDR3 DNA: TGTGCCAGCAGCCCAACAGGGTTGCCGAACACTGAAGCTTTCTTT; CDR3 protein: CASSPTGLPNTEAFF
V gene: TRBV7-9; J gene: TRBJ1-1; clone size: -; D gene: -; CDR3 DNA: TGTGCCAGCAGCTTCACTGACAGGAACACTGAAGCTTTCTTT; CDR3 protein: CASSFTDRNTEAFF
V gene: TRBV18; J gene: TRBJ1-1; clone size: once; D gene: -; CDR3 DNA: TGTGCCAGCTCGTCTCTGGCTGAAGCTTTCTTT; CDR3 protein: CASSSLAEAFF
V gene: TRBV7-2; J gene: TRBJ1-5; clone size: -; D gene: -; CDR3 DNA: TGTGCCAGCAGCTTAGAGATAGGGTCCAATCAGCCCCAGCATTTT; CDR3 protein: CASSLEIGSNQPQHF
V gene: TRBV6-5; J gene: TRBJ1-4; clone size: once; D gene: -; CDR3 DNA: TGTGCCAGCAGTAACGGAGTAACTAATGAAAAACTGTTTTTT; CDR3 protein: CASSNGVTNEKLFF
V gene: TRBV7-9; J gene: TRBJ2-7; clone size: -; D gene: -; CDR3 DNA: TGTGCCAGCACTACGGACAGAAGCTCCTACGAGCAGTACTTC; CDR3 protein: CASTTDRSSYEQYF
V gene: TRBV7-9; J gene: TRBJ1-3; clone size: -; D gene: -; CDR3 DNA: TGTGCCAGCAGCTTAGAGGCGGTCTCTGGAAACACCATATATTTT; CDR3 protein: CASSLEAVSGNTIYF
V gene: TRBV18; J gene: TRBJ1-4; clone size: -; D gene: -; CDR3 DNA: TGTGCCAGCTCACCAAGGCAGGTGAATGAAAAACTGTTTTTT; CDR3 protein: CASSPRQVNEKLFF
V gene: TRBV30; J gene: TRBJ2-2; clone size: few; D gene: -; CDR3 DNA: TGTGCCTGGAGTGTACGGGCCGGGGAGCTGTTTTTT; CDR3 protein: CAWSVRAGELFF
V gene: TRBV29-1; J gene: TRBJ2-7; clone size: -; D gene: -; CDR3 DNA: TGCAGCGTTGTAGGGGACGGAGCCTACGAGCAGTACTTC; CDR3 protein: CSVVGDGAYEQYF
V gene: TRBV6-1; J gene: TRBJ1-6; clone size: -; D gene: TRBD1; CDR3 DNA: TGTGCCAGCACTCTGGGCCAGGGGGCTTCCCCCCTCCACTTT; CDR3 protein: CASTLGQGASPLHF
V gene: TRBV18; J gene: TRBJ1-5; clone size: -; D gene: TRBD1; CDR3 DNA: TGTGCCAGCTCACCCACAGGGGATCAGCCCCAGCATTTT; CDR3 protein: CASSPTGDQPQHF
V gene: TRBV4-1; J gene: TRBJ2-1; clone size: -; D gene: TRBD2; CDR3 DNA: TGCGCCAGCAGCCCGGGACTAGCGGGGGGGCGTAGGGAGCAGTTCTTC; CDR3 protein: CASSPGLAGGRREQFF
V gene: TRBV18; J gene: TRBJ1-6; clone size: few; D gene: -; CDR3 DNA: TGTGCCAGCTCACCTGTCCAGAATAATTCACCCCTCCACTTT; CDR3 protein: CASSPVQNNSPLHF
V gene: TRBV4-1; J gene: TRBJ2-5; clone size: -; D gene: TRBD2; CDR3 DNA: TGCGCCAGCAGCCTCGGGACTAGCGGGGGGAGTCAAGAGACCCAGTACTTC; CDR3 protein: CASSLGTSGGSQETQYF
V gene: TRBV7-2; J gene: TRBJ2-5; clone size: -; D gene: -; CDR3 DNA: TGTGCCAGCAGCTTAAACAGACAAGAGACCCAGTACTTC; CDR3 protein: CASSLNRQETQYF
V gene: TRBV21-1; J gene: TRBJ1-1; clone size: -; D gene: -; CDR3 DNA: TGTGCCAGCAGCAAAGAGGGGGAGGGAATGAACACTGAAGCTTTCTTT; CDR3 protein: CASSKEGEGMNTEAFF
V gene: TRBV11-2; J gene: TRBJ2-5; clone size: -; D gene: -; CDR3 DNA: TGTGCCAGCAGCCGGTCTAGGGAAGAGACCCAGTACTTC; CDR3 protein: CASSRSREETQYF
V gene: TRBV9; J gene: TRBJ1-2; clone size: -; D gene: -; CDR3 DNA: TGTGCCAGCAGCCCCGAGGGGGGCCATGGCTACACCTTC; CDR3 protein: CASSPEGGHGYTF
V gene: TRBV6-6; J gene: TRBJ1-1; clone size: -; D gene: -; CDR3 DNA: TGTGCCAGCAGTCAGGGCGTCAGGAACACTGAAGCTTTCTTT; CDR3 protein: CASSQGVRNTEAFF
V gene: TRBV19; J gene: TRBJ2-3; clone size: -; D gene: TRBD1; CDR3 DNA: TGTGCCAGTAGTACGATGGGACAGGGGTGGAGAGCAGATACGCAGTATTTT; CDR3 protein: CASSTMGQGWRADTQYF
V gene: TRBV7-9; J gene: TRBJ2-1; clone size: -; D gene: -; CDR3 DNA: TGTGCCAGCAGCCCAGGGGTCTACAATGAGCAGTTCTTC; CDR3 protein: CASSPGVYNEQFF
V gene: TRBV10-3; J gene: TRBJ2-2; clone size: -; D gene: TRBD1; CDR3 DNA: TGTGCCATCCCATCAGGGGGCGTGAGAAGCACCGGGGAGCTGTTTTTT; CDR3 protein: CAIPSGGVRSTGELFF
V gene: TRBV5-8; J gene: TRBJ2-7; clone size: -; D gene: -; CDR3 DNA: TGTGCCAGCAGCTTGGGCAGCTCCTACGAGCAGTACTTC; CDR3 protein: CASSLGSSYEQYF
V gene: TRBV5-1; J gene: TRBJ2-3; clone size: -; D gene: TRBD1; CDR3 DNA: TGCGCCAGCAGATTCGAGACAGGGACAGATACGCAGTATTTT; CDR3 protein: CASRFETGTDTQYF
V gene: TRBV5-1; J gene: TRBJ2-1; clone size: -; D gene: TRBD1; CDR3 DNA: TGCGCCAGCACCAGGGGACAGGGGGCCGTGGATGAGCAGTTCTTC; CDR3 protein: CASTRGQGAVDEQFF
V gene: TRBV6-1; J gene: TRBJ2-7; clone size: once; D gene: TRBD2; CDR3 DNA: TGTGCCAGCAGGACGGCCCGGGGGGTAATAGAGCAGTACTTC; CDR3 protein: CASRTARGVIEQYF
V gene: TRBV9; J gene: TRBJ1-2; clone size: -; D gene: -; CDR3 DNA: TGTGCCAGCAGCCCACAGGGAGGACAGCCCTATGGCTACACCTTC; CDR3 protein: CASSPQGGQPYGYTF
V gene: TRBV6-1; J gene: TRBJ1-4; clone size: -; D gene: -; CDR3 DNA: TGTGCCAGCAGTGACGGGTTGTCTAATGAAAAACTGTTTTTT; CDR3 protein: CASSDGLSNEKLFF
V gene: TRBV6-5; J gene: TRBJ2-1; clone size: -; D gene: -; CDR3 DNA: TGTGCCAGCAGCCCCCACGGGAGAGACTACAATGAGCAGTTCTTC; CDR3 protein: CASSPHGRDYNEQFF
V gene: TRBV15; J gene: TRBJ2-5; clone size: -; D gene: TRBD2; CDR3 DNA: TGTGCCACCAGCACGGTGGGGAGGGCTAAAGAGACCCAGTACTTC; CDR3 protein: CATSTVGRAKETQYF
V gene: TRBV7-9; J gene: TRBJ1-4; clone size: -; D gene: TRBD1; CDR3 DNA: TGTGCCAGCAGCACCCTGCCCGGGACAGGGGGCTATGAAAAACTGTTTTTT; CDR3 protein: CASSTLPGTGGYEKLFF
V gene: TRBV5-1; J gene: TRBJ2-1; clone size: -; D gene: -; CDR3 DNA: TGCGCCAGCAGTCTTCTCGGGGGCTCCACCTACAATGAGCAGTTCTTC; CDR3 protein: CASSLLGGSTYNEQFF
V gene: TRBV7-2; J gene: TRBJ2-3; clone size: -; D gene: -; CDR3 DNA: TGTGCCAGCAGCCGGGACCTACCAGATACGCAGTATTTT; CDR3 protein: CASSRDLPDTQYF
V gene: TRBV2; J gene: TRBJ2-5; clone size: -; D gene: -; CDR3 DNA: TGTGCCAGCAGTGACCCAAACACCCGCGAGACCCAGTACTTC; CDR3 protein: CASSDPNTRETQYF
V gene: TRBV5-1; J gene: TRBJ2-7; clone size: -; D gene: -; CDR3 DNA: TGCGCCAGCAGCCAGACGGGGGCTTACGAGCAGTACTTC; CDR3 protein: CASSQTGAYEQYF
V gene: TRBV7-8; J gene: TRBJ2-7; clone size: -; D gene: -; CDR3 DNA: TGTGCCAGCAGCTTAGGGGCAGTGTACGAGCAGTACTTC; CDR3 protein: CASSLGAVYEQYF
V gene: TRBV9; J gene: TRBJ1-4; clone size: -; D gene: TRBD1; CDR3 DNA: TGTGCCAGCAGCGCCCAGACAGGGACAACTAATGAAAAACTGTTTTTT; CDR3 protein: CASSAQTGTTNEKLFF
V gene: TRBV30; J gene: TRBJ1-1; clone size: -; D gene: -; CDR3 DNA: TGTGCCTGGAGTGTATTTCGCCCATGGGGTTTGGAAGCTTTCTTT; CDR3 protein: CAWSVFRPWGLEAFF
V gene: TRBV4-2; J gene: TRBJ2-1; clone size: -; D gene: -; CDR3 DNA: TGTGCCAGCAGCCAAGGGTATGAGCAGTTCTTC; CDR3 protein: CASSQGYEQFF
V gene: TRBV19; J gene: TRBJ2-7; clone size: -; D gene: -; CDR3 DNA: TGTGCCAGTAGTGCCGAGTACGAGCAGTACTTC; CDR3 protein: CASSAEYEQYF
V gene: TRBV5-1; J gene: TRBJ2-1; clone size: -; D gene: TRBD1; CDR3 DNA: TGCGCCAGCAGCTCAGGGACAGGGGTATACAATGAGCAGTTCTTC; CDR3 protein: CASSSGTGVYNEQFF
V gene: TRBV14; J gene: TRBJ2-3; clone size: -; D gene: -; CDR3 DNA: TGTGCCAGCAGCCAAGGAGGGATTCGCACAGATACGCAGTATTTT; CDR3 protein: CASSQGGIRTDTQYF
V gene: TRBV6-5; J gene: TRBJ1-2; clone size: -; D gene: TRBD1; CDR3 DNA: TGTGCCAGCAGTTACTCGGGACAGGGGGTATATGGCTACACCTTC; CDR3 protein: CASSYSGQGVYGYTF
V gene: TRBV7-6; J gene: TRBJ2-7; clone size: -; D gene: TRBD2; CDR3 DNA: TGTGCCAGCAGCTTGGGAGGGAGAGGTTTATACGAGCAGTACTTC; CDR3 protein: CASSLGGRGLYEQYF
V gene: TRBV2; J gene: TRBJ1-2; clone size: -; D gene: TRBD1; CDR3 DNA: TGTGCCAGCAGGGGACAGGGCTATGGCTACACCTTC; CDR3 protein: CASRGQGYGYTF
V gene: TRBV18; J gene: TRBJ1-1; clone size: -; D gene: TRBD1; CDR3 DNA: TGTGCCAGCTCACCGGGACAGGGTGAAGCTTTCTTT; CDR3 protein: CASSPGQGEAFF
V gene: TRBV7-6; J gene: TRBJ2-2; clone size: -; D gene: -; CDR3 DNA: TGTGCCAGCAGCGGTAGTTCAGGGGTAGGCGGGGAGCTGTTTTTT; CDR3 protein: CASSGSSGVGGELFF
V gene: TRBV7-8; J gene: TRBJ2-2; clone size: -; D gene: -; CDR3 DNA: TGTGCCAGCAGTCGTCTCGGGGTAGCGGAGGGGCCAGGGGAGCTGTTTTTT; CDR3 protein: CASSRLGVAEGPGELFF
V gene: TRBV7-9; J gene: TRBJ2-5; clone size: -; D gene: -; CDR3 DNA: TGTGCCAGCAGCTTAGCTGGGGGGGCCCAAGAGACCCAGTACTTC; CDR3 protein: CASSLAGGAQETQYF
V gene: TRBV4-1; J gene: TRBJ1-1; clone size: -; D gene: -; CDR3 DNA: TGCGCCAGCAGCCAGGGGATGGTTACTGAAGCTTTCTTT; CDR3 protein: CASSQGMVTEAFF